This TCR beta chain appears in the sequencing data of a study of cytomegalovirus exposure and HLA in healthy donors. Study-wide results and limits: Usually a TCR sequence was rare, but some public TCRs were found in many donors.

Worth noting for this clone: The antigen is undetermined.

The CDR3 sequence is 16 residues long. Germline V gives CDR1 LNHDA, CDR2 SQIVND (reference sequence). Between the trimmed V and J ends, which lost 6 bases and 2 bases, there was a span of 14 bases. TCRdb keeps only in-frame clones here, not all; method: immunoSEQ multiplex PCR. The table records approximately 180,000 clones, 86% of them present only once. The clonotype comes from a woman aged 18-29 years in good health and CMV-seronegative. The sample comprised PBMCs. The chain has TRBV19 and TRBJ1-6, with D perhaps TRBD1 (6 bases). CDR3 in DNA: TGTGCCAGTAGGCCACAGGGTACGGCCTATAATTCACCCCTCCACTTT. Encoded protein: CASRPQGTAYNSPLHF.